This TCR beta chain was captured by sequencing in a study of T cell responses to AZD1222 COVID-19 vaccine. With 3 bases removed from V and 7 bases from J, the gap between germline ends came to 4 bases. The length of the CDR3 is 11 residues. Germline assignment: CDR1 SGHNT and CDR2 YENEEA. General observations from the study: In a largely white British group with more females than males, clonal diversity was possibly underestimated. Distributed over spike, vaccine-associated CD4 TCRs predominated at 160-218 and 743-854. Reports indicate that nearly half of spike-specific TCRs are directed at unmutated variant regions.

As to this clone: Its antigen is currently unknown.

TCRdb's table, derived via immunoSEQ multiplex PCR, lists solely in-frame clones and lacks some. The sample has around 88,000 clones; less than 90% are singletons. The specimen was peripheral blood, collected on day 0 of AZD1222 vaccination. This chain uses TRBV11-3 with TRBJ2-1; D gene ambiguous. This receptor was identified in an adult in good health. In nucleotides, the CDR3 is TGTGCCAGCAGCTTGGAAAATGAGCAGTTCTTC. Protein product: CASSLENEQFF.